The 27 T cell receptor beta chains given below trace back to one sample, sequenced in a study of blood T cell repertoires in COVID-19. TCRdb's copy holds only in-frame clones and misses some; the assay was immunoSEQ multiplex PCR. The top ten hold 10% to 15% of the sample, which has 100,000 to 120,000 clones, about 85% seen once. The sample taken for sequencing was peripheral blood. The receptors were sampled from a human donor in a cohort sampled during active COVID-19.

The rearrangement uses TRBV19 and TRBJ2-7, with D possibly being TRBD2 (6 bases). Per the germline V gene, CDR1 is LNHDA and CDR2 is SQIVND (reference sequence). The CDR3 contains 14 residues. V was pared by 4 bases and J by 2 bases, with 12 bases between. CDR3 amino acids: CASSTAEGPYEQYF. The CDR3 coding sequence is TGTGCCAGTAGTACGGCGGAGGGACCCTACGAGCAGTACTTC.

The chain has TRBV2 and TRBJ1-1; 10 nucleotides line up with TRBD1. The CDR3 is 12 residues long. Germline V gene sequence: CDR1 SNHLY, CDR2 FYNNEI. Trimming cost V 10 bases and J 4 bases; bases outside gene matches: 3. CDR3 bases: TGTGCCAAAAGGACAGGGGGCACTGAAGCTTTCTTT. It yields the protein CAKRTGGTEAFF. Based on the CDR3 plus reference TRBV2 and TRBJ1-1, the full variable domain is EPEVTQTPSHQVTQMGQEVILRCVPISNHLYFYWYRQILGQKVEFLVSFYNNEISEKSEIFDDQFSVERPDGSNFTLKIRSTKLEDSAMYFCAKRTGGTEAFFGQGTRLTVV.

The chain joins TRBV7-2 to TRBJ2-5; 9 nucleotides line up with TRBD1. V trimming: 3 bases; J trimming: 4 bases; junction bases outside the gene matches: 6. The length of the CDR3 is 15 residues. The germline V gene has CDR1 SGHTA and CDR2 FQGNSA. The CDR3 loop is CASSFNTGGGETQYF. The CDR3 nucleotides are TGTGCCAGCAGCTTCAATACAGGGGGCGGAGAGACCCAGTACTTC.

The chain combines TRBV29-1 with TRBJ2-7, with a tentative D call TRBD1 (6 bases). Trimming took 5 bases from V and 3 from J, leaving 8 bases between them. Germline CDR1 is SQVTM and CDR2 is ANQGSEA. This CDR3 has 11 residues. The CDR3 DNA sequence: TGCAGCGTTCTACAGGGCTACGAGCAGTACTTC. Protein sequence: CSVLQGYEQYF.

The chain links TRBV3-1 (or the pseudogene TRBV3-2) to TRBJ1-1; D may be TRBD1 (5 bases). With 6 bases removed from V and 7 bases from J, the gap between germline ends came to 9 bases. Germline V gene data show CDR1 as LGHDT and CDR2 as YNNKEL (reference sequence). The CDR3 spans 11 residues. The CDR3 DNA sequence: TGTGCCAGCAGTCGACAGTATGAAGCTTTCTTT. Translated, it gives CASSRQYEAFF.

V and J are TRBV19 and TRBJ1-2; TRBD1 matches 8 bases. V lost 9 bases and J lost 7; bases outside the gene matches: 7. Looked up from germline, CDR1 is LNHDA and CDR2 is SQIVND (reference sequence). The CDR3 runs 12 residues. In DNA form, the CDR3 reads TGTGCCAGCCGACCGGGACAGGCTGGCTACACCTTC. Translating gives CASRPGQAGYTF.

CDR3 sequence (DNA): TGTGCCAGCAGTGCTCATGGGACAGGGAAGGAGTCCTCCTACGAGCAGTACTTC. Its protein product is CASSAHGTGKESSYEQYF. V is TRBV2 and J is TRBJ2-7; 9 nucleotides agree with TRBD1. V shed 4 bases, J shed 0 bases, and the junction held 13 bases outside the gene matches. Germline V CDR1 and CDR2: SNHLY, FYNNEI. This CDR3 spans 18 amino acids. The variable domain in full, with the rest retrieved from reference TRBV2 and TRBJ2-7, is EPEVTQTPSHQVTQMGQEVILRCVPISNHLYFYWYRQILGQKVEFLVSFYNNEISEKSEIFDDQFSVERPDGSNFTLKIRSTKLEDSAMYFCASSAHGTGKESSYEQYFGPGTRLTVT.

This clone appeared once. The chain links TRBV6-5 to TRBJ1-2; 8 positions match TRBD1. This CDR3 comprises 15 residues. Trimming removed 6 bases from V and 5 bases from J; junction bases left unmatched: 11. The germline V gene encodes CDR1 MNHEY and CDR2 SVGAGI. Written as DNA, the CDR3 is TGTGCCAGCAGCGGAAACGGACAGGGCCTATATGGCTACACCTTC. Protein product: CASSGNGQGLYGYTF.

The CDR3 loop reads CASSIQVTGELFF. The CDR3 DNA sequence: TGTGCCAGTAGTATCCAGGTCACCGGGGAGCTGTTTTTT. The J gene is TRBJ2-2, the V gene TRBV19; D unclear. This CDR3 is built from 13 residues. V dropped 3 bases and J dropped 4 bases, with 6 bases sitting between them. CDR1 and CDR2 (germline): LNHDA, SQIVND (reference sequence).

This chain links TRBV7-2 with TRBJ1-5; D gene ambiguous. This CDR3 is 12 amino acids long. V was shortened by 4 bases and J by 7 bases, with 8 bases between the two germline ends. Germline CDR1 and CDR2: SGHTA and FQGNSA. Here the CDR3 DNA reads TGTGCCAGCAGCTCTGCGGGCCAGCCCCAGCATTTT. Encoded protein: CASSSAGQPQHF.

The chain carries TRBV5-4 and TRBJ2-1, with 10 bases fitting TRBD1. Germline values: CDR1 SGHNT, CDR2 YYREEE (reference sequence). Trimming removed 2 bases from V and 9 bases from J; junction bases left unmatched: 8. The CDR3 sequence is 15 residues long. The chain's CDR3 is CASSLARDRGFEQFF. Here the CDR3 DNA reads TGTGCCAGCAGCTTAGCCCGGGACAGGGGTTTTGAGCAGTTCTTC.

The chain combines TRBV4-3 with TRBJ1-1; maybe TRBD1 (6 bases). The germline gives CDR1 LGHNA, CDR2 YSLEER. V shed 0 bases and J shed 5 bases, with 13 bases lying between them. The CDR3 is 15 amino acids. The CDR3 DNA sequence: TGCGCCAGCAGCCAAGACCTCAGGGGCAGGACTGAAGCTTTCTTT. This translates into CASSQDLRGRTEAFF.

This clone has only a few counts. The chain combines TRBV12-5 with TRBJ1-1, with D tentatively TRBD1 (5 bases). The V and J ends lost 0 bases and 9 bases respectively, with 20 bases between them. Germline CDR1 is LGHNT and CDR2 is FRNRAP. The CDR3 extends over 16 amino acids. The CDR3 DNA reads as TGTGCTAGTGGTTTGGTACTGGTAAGGAGGGGAGGGAAAGCTTTCTTT. This sequence encodes CASGLVLVRRGGKAFF.

The chain employs TRBV9 and TRBJ2-2, with D perhaps matching TRBD2 (5 bases). The V end lost 0 bases, the J end lost 0 bases, and 9 bases lay between the germline ends. The CDR3 extends over 16 amino acids. CDR1 is SGDLS and CDR2 is YYNGEE in the germline V gene. CDR3 nucleotides: TGTGCCAGCAGCGTAGAGTCGGGAACGAACACCGGGGAGCTGTTTTTT. It translates to CASSVESGTNTGELFF.

The chain recombines TRBV19 with TRBJ1-2, with a possible D match to TRBD1 (5 bases). Trimming left V 7 bases short and J 4 bases short, with 13 bases between. The germline V gene encodes CDR1 LNHDA and CDR2 SQIVND (reference sequence). The length of the CDR3 is 13 residues. CDR3 amino acids: CASTEQVSYGYTF. The CDR3 coding sequence is TGTGCCAGTACCGAACAGGTATCCTATGGCTACACCTTC.

A single count supports this clone. The chain has TRBV6-5 and TRBJ1-4, with a weak D call TRBD1 (5 bases). V was clipped by 5 bases and J by 7 bases, with 17 bases between them. The CDR3 length is 15 residues. Germline CDR1 and CDR2: MNHEY and SVGAGI. The CDR3: CASSLNSRVGEKLFF. The CDR3 nucleotides read TGTGCCAGCAGTCTAAACTCCAGGGTCGGTGAAAAACTGTTTTTT.

V is TRBV9 and J is TRBJ1-4; D might be TRBD1 (5 bases). The germline gives CDR1 SGDLS, CDR2 YYNGEE. The CDR3 runs to 16 residues. V was clipped by 0 bases and J by 7 bases, with 16 bases between them. The chain's CDR3 is CASSVGRGLRSEKLFF. In DNA, the CDR3 is TGTGCCAGCAGCGTAGGCCGGGGACTTAGGAGTGAAAAACTGTTTTTT.

The chain carries TRBV3-1 (or the pseudogene TRBV3-2) and TRBJ2-3; 7 bases are a match to TRBD2. The CDR3 runs 17 residues. Germline-derived CDR1 and CDR2 are LGHDT and YNNKEL (reference sequence). J lost 1 base, V lost 1 base, and 8 bases had no gene match. CDR3 protein: CASSQGTSVFGTDTQYF. The CDR3 DNA is TGTGCCAGCAGCCAAGGAACTAGCGTCTTCGGCACAGATACGCAGTATTTT.

This chain joins TRBV12-3 or TRBV12-4 and TRBJ1-1; D gene ambiguous. The CDR3 totals 11 residues. Deletions cut 6 bases from V and 7 bases from J, with 9 bases between. For the CDR3, the DNA is TGTGCCAGCAGATCTGGGCTTGAAGCTTTCTTT. Translation: CASRSGLEAFF.

This chain uses TRBV6-6 with TRBJ1-6; TRBD1 agrees at 8 bases. The J segment lost 8 bases and the V segment lost 7 bases, leaving 10 bases of the junction unmatched. The CDR3 loop spans 15 amino acids. Per the germline V gene, CDR1 is MNHNY and CDR2 is SVGAGI (reference sequence). The CDR3 is CASTTTGAIDSPLHF. CDR3 DNA sequence: TGTGCCAGCACCACGACAGGGGCTATCGATTCACCCCTCCACTTT.

This chain joins TRBV7-9 and TRBJ1-5, with 7 bases identical to TRBD1. The CDR3 totals 14 residues. CDR1 and CDR2 from the germline V gene are SEHNR and FQNEAQ (reference sequence). With 2 bases clipped from V and 4 bases from J, the junction kept 2 bases outside the gene matches. This chain's CDR3 is CASSLQGENQPQHF. The CDR3 nucleotides are TGTGCCAGCAGCTTACAGGGGGAAAATCAGCCCCAGCATTTT.

This chain joins TRBV12-3 or TRBV12-4 and TRBJ2-3; TRBD2 aligns across 7 bases. Germline trimming cut 3 bases from V and 6 bases from J; bases unmatched to any gene: 0. CDR3 size: 12 residues. CDR3 DNA sequence: TGTGCCAGCAGTTTGGGGGGGGATACGCAGTATTTT. Its translation is CASSLGGDTQYF.

The chain carries TRBV5-1 and TRBJ2-7, with 8 bases matching TRBD2. Germline assignment: CDR1 SGHRS and CDR2 YFSETQ. J was trimmed by 0 bases and V by 4 bases; bases with no gene match: 3. The CDR3 is 14 residues long. The CDR3 loop is CASSRSGGSYEQYF. In DNA, the CDR3 is TGCGCCAGCAGCCGGAGCGGGGGCTCCTACGAGCAGTACTTC.

The CDR3 nucleotides read TGTGCCAGCACCAGACAGGGTGAAAAACTGTTTTTT. Translated, it gives CASTRQGEKLFF. The chain joins TRBV12-3 or TRBV12-4 to TRBJ1-4; TRBD1 aligns across 7 bases. CDR3 length: 12 amino acids. V shed 7 bases and J 7 bases; nucleotides not matched to a gene: 3.

The chain combines TRBV3-1 (or the pseudogene TRBV3-2) with TRBJ2-3, with D perhaps matching TRBD1 (5 bases). Germline loops: CDR1 LGHDT, CDR2 YNNKEL (reference sequence). The CDR3 loop spans 15 amino acids. V shed 1 base and J shed 9 bases, with 17 bases lying between them. The CDR3 bases are TGTGCCAGCAGCCAAGGGGGTAGCCCAGGGTCCACGCAGTATTTT. Amino acid sequence: CASSQGGSPGSTQYF.

CDR3 DNA: TGTGCCAGTAGCCGGACAGATTTTAATTCACCCCTCCACTTT. Its protein is CASSRTDFNSPLHF. This sequence joins TRBV19 and TRBJ1-6, with D perhaps TRBD1 (6 bases). CDR1 LNHDA and CDR2 SQIVND come from the germline V gene (reference sequence). The CDR3 runs to 14 residues. Trimming took off 6 bases at V and 6 bases at J, with 12 bases between the two ends.

The chain couples TRBV7-2 to TRBJ2-3; D not resolved. This CDR3 contains 11 residues. Germline assignment: CDR1 SGHTA and CDR2 FQGNSA. The V and J ends lost 6 bases and 3 bases respectively, with 4 bases between them. This CDR3 reads CASSSTDTQYF. Written as DNA, the CDR3 is TGTGCCAGCAGTTCGACAGATACGCAGTATTTT.